The 27 T cell receptor beta chains below come from one sample, sequenced in a study of tumor-infiltrating lymphocytes in primary liver carcinoma. The investigators made TCR beta cDNA from around 540 ng total RNA, using a constant-region primer. Nested multiplex PCR, run for three rounds with slightly modified ARM-PCR, yielded TCR beta libraries. Researchers ran the first two PCR rounds for approximately 10 cycles each with TRBV1-TRBV30 forward primers and a C-beta reverse primer. TCRdb reanalysed the multiplex PCR reads using MiXCR and keeps one entry per CDR3 protein. There are 25,000 to 35,000 distinct CDR3 sequences in the sample; around 80% occur only once, and roughly 34% lies in the top ten. Extraction of RNA together with DNA used 20-30 mg of unsorted bulk tissue. Sequencing was carried out using liver tumor tissue from sampling region 5. Subset noted: tumor region T5, tumor centre. These receptors came from a man in his forties or fifties with primary liver carcinoma and hepatitis B virus infection.

This clonotype was detected ten times or more. This chain uses TRBV2 with TRBJ1-5; 8 nucleotides match TRBD1. With 2 bases clipped from V and 2 bases from J, the junction kept 8 bases outside the gene matches. The CDR3 is 17 amino acids. CDR1 SNHLY and CDR2 FYNNEI come from the germline V gene. Here the CDR3 DNA reads TGTGCCAGCAGTGAAACTTTGGCAGGGGGCGGCAATCAGCCCCAGCATTTT. Amino acid sequence: CASSETLAGGGNQPQHF.

This clonotype was seen just once. A much more abundant neighbour one base away suggests this may be a read error. The gene calls are TRBV28 and TRBJ2-1, with TRBD2 identical over 13 bases. V lost 11 bases and J lost 6; bases outside the gene matches: 10. The germline V gene has CDR1 MDHEN and CDR2 SYDVKM. This CDR3 has 15 residues. CDR3 coding DNA: TGTGCCGGCGGACTAGCGGGAGTACCCCGCAATGAGCAGTTCTTC. This gives the protein CAGGLAGVPRNEQFF. The full variable domain, completed using reference TRBV28 and TRBJ2-1, is DVKVTQSSRYLVKRTGEKVFLECVQDMDHENMFWYRQDPGLGLRLIYFSYDVKMKEKGDIPEGYSVSREKKERFSLILESASTNQTSMYLCAGGLAGVPRNEQFFGPGTRLTVL.

The V call is TRBV19, the J call TRBJ2-1; D gene ambiguous. CDR3 size: 14 residues. Germline-derived CDR1 and CDR2 are LNHDA and SQIVND (reference sequence). The CDR3 spells CISSLDRDYNEQFF. The DNA of the CDR3 is TGTATCAGTAGTCTGGACCGTGACTACAATGAGCAGTTCTTC.

With respect to this clonotype: No conserved phenylalanine or tryptophan is present at the end of the CDR3, so a read error is the likely explanation. This rearrangement joins TRBV4-1 to TRBJ2-7; D is uncertain. The germline V gene has CDR1 MGHRA and CDR2 YSYEKL. The CDR3 runs to 13 residues. In nucleotides, the CDR3 is TGCGCCAGCAGCCCGGGCCGCTGGTACGATCAGTACTCC. Translating gives CASSPGRWYDQYS.

About this clonotype: The junction departs from the called germline gene at one end, perhaps through a read error. The gene calls are TRBV6-2 or TRBV6-3 and TRBJ2-7; D perhaps matches TRBD2 (5 bases). Germline V gene sequence: CDR1 MNHEY, CDR2 SVGEGT. CDR3 length: 19 residues. CDR3 loop: CVSSYSIEGSEMGSYVQYF. The DNA for the CDR3 is TGCGTCAGCAGTTACTCGATCGAAGGTAGCGAGATGGGCTCCTACGTGCAGTACTTC.

Turning to this clonotype: Mismatch with germline at one junction end may stem from a read error. This chain uses TRBV11-3 with TRBJ2-5, with 7 bases aligning to TRBD1. The CDR3 runs 13 residues. CDR1 SGHNT and CDR2 YENEEA come from the germline V gene. The CDR3: CAGSRGSQETQYF. The CDR3 DNA follows: TGTGCCGGCAGCAGGGGGTCCCAAGAGACCCAGTACTTC.

A note on this clonotype: This is likely a read error, given that the CDR3 carries no conserved phenylalanine or tryptophan at its end. The chain couples TRBV5-6 to TRBJ2-1; the D gene is possibly TRBD1 (6 bases). V lost 4 bases and J 9 bases, leaving 17 bases between the germline ends. Germline-derived CDR1 and CDR2 are SGHDT and YYEEEE. The CDR3 totals 14 residues. The CDR3 spells CASSADWGRGEQFI. The CDR3 DNA is TGTGCCAGCAGCGCAGACTGGGGCAGGGGTGAGCAGTTCATC.

This clonotype is a singleton in its sample. One end of the junction fails to match germline, which may point to a read error. V is TRBV10-1 and J is TRBJ2-3; TRBD2 is a possible D gene (6 bases). CDR3 length: 15 amino acids. In germline, CDR1 is WNHNN, CDR2 SYGVQD (reference sequence). The CDR3 protein is CASSDPGVGKDTQYF. CDR3 DNA: TGCGCTAGCAGTGATCCGGGAGTTGGCAAAGATACGCAGTATTTT.

For this clonotype: Here the CDR3 omits its conserved ending phenylalanine or tryptophan, so a read error is the likely source. It is unclear where the CDR3 begins or ends on the DNA, so no DNA is shown, and the CDR3 is as TCRdb lists it. The genes are TRBV11-2 and TRBJ1-1. CDR1 is SGHAT, CDR2 FQNNGV, per germline. The CDR3 spans 14 residues, counting both ends. The CDR3 loop reads CASSLTAFDADVFI.

Remarks on this clonotype: Relative to the germline gene, one junction end is altered; a read error may explain this. The J gene is TRBJ1-2, the V gene TRBV5-4, with D maybe TRBD1 (5 bases). CDR3 length equals 13 residues. Germline CDR1 SGHNT, CDR2 YYREEE (reference sequence). The CDR3 DNA is TGTACCAGCAGCCGGGACGGGCGTAATGGTTACACCTTC. It is translated as CTSSRDGRNGYTF.

This clonotype occurred many times. This chain links TRBV24-1 with TRBJ2-1; the D gene is possibly TRBD1 (6 bases). Germline V gives CDR1 KGHDR, CDR2 SFDVKD. V lost 2 bases to trimming and J lost 4 bases, with 14 bases between them. CDR3 length: 16 residues. CDR3: CATSDSAGTSYNEQFF. For the CDR3, the DNA is TGTGCCACCAGTGATTCCGCCGGGACAAGTTACAATGAGCAGTTCTTC.

With respect to this clonotype: Because the CDR3 is missing its conserved closing phenylalanine or tryptophan, this is likely a read error. The rearrangement joins TRBV10-3 to TRBJ1-5; D gene uncertain. Per germline, CDR1 ENHRY and CDR2 SYGVKD. CDR3 length: 14 amino acids. CDR3 amino acids: CAISEYEGDEPQHY. The CDR3 DNA is TGTGCCATTAGTGAGTATGAGGGCGATGAGCCCCAGCATTAT.

As concerns this clonotype: One end of the junction is discordant with germline, which a read error may explain. The chain links TRBV4-1 to TRBJ2-1, with a tentative D call TRBD2 (6 bases). This CDR3 has 15 amino acids. Per germline, CDR1 MGHRA and CDR2 YSYEKL. The CDR3 nucleotides are TGCTCCAGCAGCCAAAGTAGCGGATGGAACAATGAGCAGTTTTTT. Its translation is CSSSQSSGWNNEQFF.

Ten or more counts support this clonotype. The chain couples TRBV2 to TRBJ2-7, with 9 bases that match TRBD1. Germline lookup yields CDR1 SNHLY and CDR2 FYNNEI. This CDR3 comprises 14 residues. V lost 8 bases to trimming and J lost 2 bases; unmatched junction nucleotides: 7. The CDR3 protein is CASEPGQGTYEQYF. The CDR3 DNA reads as TGTGCCAGCGAGCCGGGACAGGGAACCTACGAGCAGTACTTC.

The chain combines TRBV7-8 with TRBJ2-3; D is possibly TRBD2 (5 bases). Trimming cost V 8 bases and J 6 bases, with 15 bases left between them. There are 13 residues in the CDR3. The germline V gene has CDR1 SGHVS and CDR2 FQNEAQ. In nucleotides, the CDR3 is TGTGCCAGCTCGGGGATGTACGAGGATACGCAGTATTTT. Translated, it gives CASSGMYEDTQYF.

This clonotype was found many times. CDR3 nucleotides: TGTGCCAGCAGCAGCAGGGGGGGACTCCAGGAGACCCAGTACTTC. Protein product: CASSSRGGLQETQYF. The J gene is TRBJ2-5, the V gene TRBV7-9; D is tentatively TRBD1 or TRBD2 (7 bases each). CDR1 is SEHNR and CDR2 is FQNEAQ in the germline V gene (reference sequence). The CDR3 totals 15 residues. Between the trimmed V and J ends, which lost 5 bases and 5 bases, there was a span of 18 bases.

The CDR3 coding sequence is TGTGCCAGCAGCCTCCGGGACAGCCCACACGGGCAGTACTTC. Amino acid sequence: CASSLRDSPHGQYF. V and J are TRBV5-6 and TRBJ2-7; 7 positions match TRBD1. Trimming removed 4 bases from V and 9 bases from J; junction bases left unmatched: 13. The CDR3 runs 14 residues. Germline-derived CDR1 and CDR2 are SGHDT and YYEEEE.

This clonotype has a handful of counts. The chain carries TRBV24-1 and TRBJ2-1; weak D call: TRBD1 (5 bases). V dropped 0 bases and J dropped 7 bases, with 9 bases sitting between them. The germline CDR1 and CDR2 sequences are KGHDR and SFDVKD. CDR3 length: 14 residues. Written as DNA, the CDR3 is TGTGCCACCAGTGATTTGGGGCAGGGTAATGAGCAGTTCTTC. It encodes CATSDLGQGNEQFF.

The chain couples TRBV11-1 to TRBJ2-7; 7 nucleotides agree with TRBD1. Trimming took 8 bases from V and 2 from J; bases not matched to a gene: 9. The germline V gene encodes CDR1 SGHAT and CDR2 FQDESV (reference sequence). CDR3 length: 14 amino acids. The CDR3 nucleotides are TGTGCCAGCGGCCCACAGGGGCTAACCTACGAGCAGTACTTC. Its protein is CASGPQGLTYEQYF.

In the case of this clonotype: At one end, the junction sequence differs from germline, possibly due to a read error. J is TRBJ2-3 and V is TRBV6-5, with D possibly TRBD1 on 6 matching bases. Germline V gene data show CDR1 as MNHEY and CDR2 as SVGAGI. The CDR3 runs to 16 residues. CDR3 nucleotide sequence: TGTGCCGGCAGTAAAAGAGGGGGACAAAGCACAGATACGCAGTATTTT. Protein sequence: CAGSKRGGQSTDTQYF.

As regards this clonotype: The missing conserved phenylalanine or tryptophan at the end of this CDR3 makes a read error likely. V is TRBV10-3 and J is TRBJ2-3; the match to TRBD2 covers 11 bases. CDR3 length equals 18 residues. The germline gives CDR1 ENHRY, CDR2 SYGVKD. This CDR3 is CAVSEPLRLAGTTDTQYY. The CDR3 nucleotides read TGTGCCGTCAGTGAACCCCTCCGACTAGCGGGAACCACAGATACGCAGTATTAT.

About this clonotype itself: A junction end diverges from the germline sequence, so it may reflect a read error. V is TRBV5-1 and J is TRBJ2-2; a possible D gene is TRBD1 (5 bases). The CDR3 runs to 14 residues. Germline values: CDR1 SGHRS, CDR2 YFSETQ. CDR3 residues: CASSVRLDTGQLLF. CDR3 DNA: TGCGCCAGCAGCGTCCGGCTGGACACCGGGCAGCTGTTGTTT.

This chain links TRBV11-2 with TRBJ2-2; D perhaps matches TRBD2 (6 bases). The germline gives CDR1 SGHAT, CDR2 FQNNGV. The length of the CDR3 is 16 residues. V lost 8 bases and J lost 0, with 16 bases in between. CDR3 in amino acids: CASLALGGTNTGELFF. The DNA of the CDR3 is TGTGCCAGCTTAGCATTAGGAGGGACGAACACCGGGGAGCTGTTTTTT.

The chain recombines TRBV5-1 with TRBJ2-1; D is unclear. From germline, CDR1 is SGHRS and CDR2 YFSETQ. The CDR3 runs 13 residues. CDR3 sequence reads: CANSNLQKNEQFF. As DNA, the CDR3 is TGCGCTAACAGCAATTTGCAAAAGAATGAGCAGTTCTTC.

The chain is built from TRBV6-2 or TRBV6-3 and TRBJ1-1, with D uncertain. V lost 4 bases, J lost 5 bases, and 11 bases lay in between. The CDR3 totals 13 residues. Germline CDR1 MNHEY, CDR2 SVGEGT. The CDR3 nucleotides are TGTGCCAGCAGTTGCTCTATGGGAACTGAAGCTTTCTTT. Its translation: CASSCSMGTEAFF.

About this clonotype: The conserved phenylalanine or tryptophan normally closing the CDR3 is absent here, so this likely arose from a read error. The rearrangement links TRBV14 to TRBJ1-1; weak D call: TRBD1 (5 bases). V was shortened by 10 bases and J by 2 bases, with 17 bases between the two germline ends. The CDR3 is 14 residues long. The germline V gene encodes CDR1 SGHDN and CDR2 FVKESK. The chain's CDR3 is CANRPREGNTEAFL. Written as DNA, the CDR3 is TGTGCCAACAGGCCCCGGGAGGGAAACACTGAAGCTTTCCTT.

In its sample, this clonotype was seen once. The conserved final phenylalanine or tryptophan is absent from the CDR3, which likely points to a read error. This chain connects TRBV6-5 to TRBJ2-7; 7 nucleotides align to TRBD1. In germline, CDR1 is MNHEY, CDR2 SVGAGI. The CDR3 spans 16 residues. This chain's CDR3 is CASRPGQAVSFYEQYL. CDR3 nucleotide sequence: TGTGCAAGCAGGCCCGGACAGGCAGTATCCTTTTACGAGCAGTACTTA.